Following are 15 T cell receptor beta chains from one sample sequenced in a study of cytomegalovirus exposure and HLA in healthy donors. The PCR was carried out with 60 Vbeta primers and 13 Jbeta primers. Repertoires were generated with immunoSEQ multiplex PCR, while TCRdb's copy carries only in-frame clones and drops some. The specimen's table records about 110,000 clones. The source material was PBMCs. The receptors come from a man younger than 45 in good health and CMV-seronegative.

The rearrangement uses TRBV4-1 and TRBJ1-3, with D unclear. V dropped 4 bases and J dropped 11 bases, with 18 bases sitting between them. The CDR3 spans 14 residues. Germline V gene sequence: CDR1 MGHRA, CDR2 YSYEKL. The CDR3 region is CASSPDWAGNAIYF. The CDR3, as DNA: TGCGCCAGCAGCCCCGACTGGGCGGGGAACGCCATATATTTT.

The J gene is TRBJ1-1, the V gene TRBV6-6; D is unresolved. The CDR3 consists of 15 residues. The V end was cut by 5 bases, the J end by 7 bases, with 20 bases between. Germline V lookup: CDR1 MNHNY, CDR2 SVGAGI (reference sequence). The CDR3 loop is CASSPPGGRRNEAFF. The CDR3 DNA reads TGTGCCAGCAGTCCACCGGGAGGACGCCGAAATGAAGCTTTCTTT.

This sequence joins TRBV7-2 and TRBJ2-1; D not certain. CDR1 SGHTA and CDR2 FQGNSA come from the germline V gene. The V end lost 5 bases, the J end lost 4 bases, and 9 bases lay between the germline ends. The CDR3 sequence is 13 residues long. The chain's CDR3 is CASSPDTYNEQFF. The CDR3 nucleotides are TGTGCCAGCAGCCCTGACACTTACAATGAGCAGTTCTTC.

The chain is built from TRBV19 and TRBJ1-6; 8 bases align to TRBD1. V was pared by 4 bases and J by 8 bases, with 4 bases of the junction left unmatched. The CDR3 covers 14 residues. Germline V CDR1 and CDR2: LNHDA, SQIVND (reference sequence). This CDR3 reads CASSKQGEHSPLHF. The CDR3 DNA reads as TGTGCCAGTAGTAAACAGGGGGAGCATTCACCCCTCCACTTT.

The gene calls are TRBV2 and TRBJ1-5; tentatively, D is TRBD1 (6 bases). CDR3 size: 17 residues. Germline V gene lookup returns CDR1 SNHLY and CDR2 FYNNEI. V was cut by 0 bases and J by 1 base, with 13 bases left in between. The CDR3 here is CASSEAKKGGSNQPQHF. CDR3 DNA: TGTGCCAGCAGTGAAGCGAAGAAGGGGGGGAGCAATCAGCCCCAGCATTTT.

V is TRBV5-1 and J is TRBJ2-1, with TRBD2 identical over 8 bases. Germline trimming cut 6 bases from V and 0 bases from J; bases unmatched to any gene: 17. CDR1 and CDR2 (germline): SGHRS, YFSETQ. The CDR3 runs 19 residues. The CDR3 is CASTPGGTSILGSYNEQFF. The CDR3 bases are TGCGCCAGCACACCCGGGGGGACTAGTATTCTGGGCTCCTACAATGAGCAGTTCTTC.

This rearrangement joins TRBV18 to TRBJ1-1, with TRBD1 matching over 7 bases. This CDR3 contains 14 residues. The germline V gene encodes CDR1 KGHSH and CDR2 LQKENI. Unmatched junction bases numbered 2, after V lost 3 bases and J lost 1 base. CDR3: CASSPRQGNTEAFF. CDR3 nucleotides: TGTGCCAGCTCACCCCGACAGGGGAACACTGAAGCTTTCTTT.

This chain uses TRBV10-3 with TRBJ1-3; D not resolved. Germline V gives CDR1 ENHRY, CDR2 SYGVKD. V gave up 6 bases and J gave up 8 bases, with 8 bases separating them. CDR3 length: 11 residues. The chain's CDR3 is CAIRPGDTIYF. The CDR3 coding sequence is TGTGCCATCAGGCCCGGAGACACCATATATTTT.

This chain links TRBV4-2 with TRBJ1-2; maybe TRBD1 (5 bases). Germline loops: CDR1 LGHNA, CDR2 YNFKEQ. CDR3 length: 15 residues. Trimming cost V 3 bases and J 1 base, with 12 bases left between them. The CDR3 DNA is TGTGCCAGCAGCCAGGGGGGAGTTCTTAACTATGGCTACACCTTC. Its protein product is CASSQGGVLNYGYTF.

The J gene is TRBJ2-2, the V gene TRBV2; TRBD2 might be the D (5 bases). Looked up from germline, CDR1 is SNHLY and CDR2 is FYNNEI. The CDR3 has 17 residues. Trimming took 0 bases from V and 4 from J, leaving 15 bases between them. The CDR3 spells CASSEALEEPSTGELFF. The CDR3 DNA follows: TGTGCCAGCAGTGAAGCGCTGGAGGAGCCCAGCACCGGGGAGCTGTTTTTT.

J is TRBJ1-2 and V is TRBV14; 7 bases match TRBD1. The CDR3 has 16 residues. Germline CDR1 and CDR2: SGHDN and FVKESK. After removal of 0 bases from V and 4 bases from J, the junction contained 8 bases not matched to a gene. The CDR3 reads CASSQDAGGSVYGYTF. The CDR3 DNA reads TGTGCCAGCAGCCAAGATGCAGGGGGGTCGGTCTATGGCTACACCTTC.

The rearrangement links TRBV9 to TRBJ2-3, with 13 bases fitting TRBD2. V gave up 4 bases and J gave up 6 bases; unmatched junction bases: 8. CDR1 is SGDLS, CDR2 YYNGEE, per germline. The CDR3 length is 16 residues. Here the CDR3 reads CASSTLAGGPGDTQYF. The CDR3, as DNA: TGTGCCAGCAGCACACTAGCGGGGGGGCCAGGTGATACGCAGTATTTT.

The CDR3 protein is CASSDGHPSQPQHF. DNA for the CDR3: TGTGCCAGCAGCGATGGACATCCTAGTCAGCCCCAGCATTTT. This sequence joins TRBV2 and TRBJ1-5; weak D call: TRBD1 (5 bases). The CDR3 covers 14 residues. V dropped 6 bases and J dropped 6 bases, with 15 bases sitting between them. CDR1 is SNHLY and CDR2 is FYNNEI in the germline V gene. The variable domain in full, completed from reference TRBV2 and TRBJ1-5, reads EPEVTQTPSHQVTQMGQEVILRCVPISNHLYFYWYRQILGQKVEFLVSFYNNEISEKSEIFDDQFSVERPDGSNFTLKIRSTKLEDSAMYFCASSDGHPSQPQHFGDGTRLSIL.

For this clone: This specimen includes other DNA sequences encoding the same CDR3. The chain uses TRBV29-1 and TRBJ1-2; 7 bases align to TRBD1. Germline V CDR1 and CDR2: SQVTM, ANQGSEA. V lost 4 bases to trimming and J lost 4 bases; unmatched junction nucleotides: 15. This CDR3 spans 16 amino acids. CDR3 DNA: TGCAGCGTTGGACGGCAGGGGGAGCGTACGATCTATGGCTACACCTTC. Residues: CSVGRQGERTIYGYTF.

The rearrangement links TRBV5-4 to TRBJ1-6; no clear D. CDR1 is SGHNT, CDR2 YYREEE, per germline (reference sequence). Deletions cut 1 base from V and 8 bases from J, with 13 bases between. The CDR3 has 15 amino acids. CDR3 protein: CASSLSRARDSPLHF. The CDR3 bases are TGTGCCAGCAGCTTGTCGAGGGCTCGGGATTCACCCCTCCACTTT.